These 25 T cell receptor beta chains originate from one sample sequenced in a study of blood T cell repertoires in COVID-19. Sequencing was performed with immunoSEQ multiplex PCR; in TCRdb, only in-frame clones are kept and a portion is missing. The table has 150,000 or so clones, 84% seen once. Specimen: PBMCs or T cells enriched from blood (not recorded which). Source of these receptors: a woman aged 45-65 years who had been exposed to COVID-19.

This clone was recorded a few times. The genes are TRBV3-1 (or the pseudogene TRBV3-2) and TRBJ2-7, with 7 bases aligning to TRBD2. The CDR3 contains 13 residues. Germline loops: CDR1 LGHDT, CDR2 YNNKEL (reference sequence). Trimming cost V 4 bases and J 7 bases; bases outside gene matches: 7. CDR3 sequence: CASSPDGAGEQYF. The DNA for the CDR3 is TGTGCCAGCAGCCCGGACGGAGCGGGGGAGCAGTACTTC.

The V gene is TRBV3-1 (or the pseudogene TRBV3-2), the J gene TRBJ1-5; tentative D call: TRBD1 (5 bases). V was shortened by 2 bases and J by 0 bases, with 8 bases between the two germline ends. Germline CDR1 is LGHDT and CDR2 is YNNKEL (reference sequence). The CDR3 consists of 15 residues. The CDR3 loop reads CASSQRGGSNQPQHF. In nucleotides, the CDR3 is TGTGCCAGCAGCCAAAGGGGTGGTAGCAATCAGCCCCAGCATTTT.

The chain uses TRBV30 and TRBJ1-4; tentative D call: TRBD1 (6 bases). CDR1 and CDR2 from the germline V gene are GTSNPN and SVGIG (reference sequence). CDR3 size: 12 residues. The V end lost 7 bases, the J end lost 7 bases, and 13 bases lay between the germline ends. CDR3 in amino acids: CASTGWREKLFF. CDR3 sequence (DNA): TGTGCCTCCACAGGGTGGCGTGAAAAACTGTTTTTT. Complete variable domain (other parts from reference TRBV30 and TRBJ1-4): SQTIHQWPATLVQPVGSPLSLECTVEGTSNPNLYWYRQAAGRGLQLLFYSVGIGQISSEVPQNLSASRPQDRQFILSSKKLLLSDSGFYLCASTGWREKLFFGSGTQLSVL.

The chain has TRBV6-2 or TRBV6-3 and TRBJ2-2, with TRBD1 identical over 9 bases. The V segment lost 0 bases and the J segment 5 bases; nucleotides outside the gene matches: 10. The germline V gene encodes CDR1 MNHEY and CDR2 SVGEGT. CDR3 length: 18 residues. The CDR3 loop is CASSYSIVGTGKTGELFF. CDR3 coding DNA: TGTGCCAGCAGTTACTCGATAGTCGGGACAGGGAAAACCGGGGAGCTGTTTTTT.

The rearrangement uses TRBV10-3 and TRBJ1-3; D is possibly TRBD1 (5 bases). V lost 11 bases and J 0 bases, leaving 11 bases between the germline ends. Per the germline V gene, CDR1 is ENHRY and CDR2 is SYGVKD. The CDR3 loop spans 13 amino acids. CDR3 sequence: CAVHGGSGNTIYF. CDR3 bases: TGTGCCGTCCACGGGGGCTCTGGAAACACCATATATTTT.

The genes are TRBV5-4 and TRBJ2-3; 14 bases line up with TRBD2. CDR1 SGHNT and CDR2 YYREEE come from the germline V gene (reference sequence). This CDR3 contains 17 residues. J lost 3 bases, V lost 5 bases, and 8 bases had no gene match. DNA of the CDR3: TGTGCCAGCAGGAAGGGACTAGCGGGGGCCCATACAGATACGCAGTATTTT. It specifies CASRKGLAGAHTDTQYF.

The rearrangement joins TRBV29-1 to TRBJ2-7; 10 nucleotides agree with TRBD2. Germline V gives CDR1 SQVTM, CDR2 ANQGSEA. This CDR3 region has 13 residues. Unmatched junction bases numbered 8, after V lost 7 bases and J lost 5 bases. The DNA for the CDR3 is TGCAGCGGTCAGCGGGAGGGCCGCGACGAGCAGTACTTC. Translated: CSGQREGRDEQYF.

This chain links TRBV19 with TRBJ1-1; D gene unclear. Germline V gives CDR1 LNHDA, CDR2 SQIVND (reference sequence). The CDR3 length is 14 residues. The V end was cut by 2 bases, the J end by 0 bases, with 7 bases between. For the CDR3, the DNA is TGTGCCAGTAGTATAAGCAGGATGAACACTGAAGCTTTCTTT. Protein sequence: CASSISRMNTEAFF.

The chain couples TRBV30 to TRBJ2-1; TRBD2 matches at 11 bases. The CDR3 sequence is 14 residues long. Germline V gives CDR1 GTSNPN, CDR2 SVGIG (reference sequence). With 3 bases clipped from V and 6 bases from J, the junction kept 4 bases outside the gene matches. CDR3 loop: CAWRSLAGGNEQFF. The CDR3 DNA sequence: TGTGCCTGGAGGTCGCTAGCGGGAGGCAATGAGCAGTTCTTC.

The rearrangement joins TRBV9 to TRBJ2-3, with no clear D. The CDR3 sequence is 13 residues long. Germline CDR1 and CDR2: SGDLS and YYNGEE. Deletions cut 1 base from V and 0 bases from J, with 3 bases between. The CDR3 nucleotides read TGTGCCAGCAGCGTATTAAGCACAGATACGCAGTATTTT. Protein sequence: CASSVLSTDTQYF.

The chain employs TRBV2 and TRBJ2-1, with D maybe TRBD1 (6 bases). V was pared by 4 bases and J by 0 bases, with 22 bases between. The CDR3 runs to 19 residues. In germline, CDR1 is SNHLY, CDR2 FYNNEI. CDR3 nucleotide sequence: TGTGCCAGCAGTGCCAGGGGCATGGGCGGGCCCAGCTCCTACAATGAGCAGTTCTTC. As protein: CASSARGMGGPSSYNEQFF.

CDR3 residues: CAIYRGPYGYTF. CDR3 DNA sequence: TGTGCCATTTACAGGGGCCCCTATGGCTACACCTTC. The chain uses TRBV10-3 and TRBJ1-2; 7 positions agree with TRBD1. V gave up 9 bases and J gave up 4 bases; unmatched junction bases: 5. This CDR3 has 12 residues. The germline V gene has CDR1 ENHRY and CDR2 SYGVKD.

This clone was observed a handful of times. The V gene is TRBV14, the J gene TRBJ2-1; 9 nucleotides agree with TRBD2. Germline V gene sequence: CDR1 SGHDN, CDR2 FVKESK. The CDR3 is 14 residues long. The trim removed 1 base at V and 13 bases at J, leaving 8 bases unmatched. CDR3: CASSQVALAGPQFF. CDR3 nucleotide sequence: TGTGCCAGCAGCCAAGTGGCCCTAGCGGGACCCCAGTTCTTC.

This chain uses TRBV7-2 with TRBJ1-1; a weak D match, TRBD1 (6 bases). The CDR3 extends over 14 amino acids. The germline CDR1 and CDR2 sequences are SGHTA and FQGNSA. With 5 bases removed from V and 4 bases from J, the gap between germline ends came to 14 bases. CDR3 sequence: CASSPPDRSTEAFF. The CDR3 DNA reads as TGTGCCAGCAGCCCGCCCGACAGGAGCACTGAAGCTTTCTTT.

The V and J genes are TRBV6-2 or TRBV6-3 and TRBJ1-2; D remains ambiguous. The CDR3 runs to 13 residues. The germline V gene has CDR1 MNHEY and CDR2 SVGEGT. V was shortened by 3 bases and J by 10 bases, with 15 bases between the two germline ends. CDR3 coding DNA: TGTGCCAGCAGTTATGGTGCTGGGCTCGACTACACCTTC. Translating gives CASSYGAGLDYTF.

The J gene is TRBJ2-2, the V gene TRBV13; maybe TRBD2 (7 bases). The germline gives CDR1 PRHDT, CDR2 FYEKMQ (reference sequence). The germline V and J ends were trimmed by 8 bases and 3 bases, with 16 bases remaining between them. This CDR3 region has 15 residues. In DNA, the CDR3 is TGTGCCAGCCACACGACGGGGGGCGACACCGGGGAGCTGTTTTTT. This translates into CASHTTGGDTGELFF. Based on the CDR3 plus reference TRBV13 and TRBJ2-2, the full variable domain is AAGVIQSPRHLIKEKRETATLKCYPIPRHDTVYWYQQGPGQDPQFLISFYEKMQSDKGSIPDRFSAQQFSDYHSELNMSSLELGDSALYFCASHTTGGDTGELFFGEGSRLTVL.

The chain is built from TRBV7-9 and TRBJ1-5; TRBD1 is a possible D gene (6 bases). The germline V and J ends were trimmed by 1 base and 3 bases, with 16 bases remaining between them. Germline CDR1 is SEHNR and CDR2 is FQNEAQ (reference sequence). This CDR3 has 17 residues. CDR3 amino acids: CASSLGDIGMVNQPQHF. DNA of the CDR3: TGTGCCAGCAGCTTAGGGGACATTGGAATGGTCAATCAGCCCCAGCATTTT.

The V and J genes are TRBV4-2 and TRBJ1-4; D is ambiguous. The CDR3 covers 14 residues. Germline V gene data show CDR1 as LGHNA and CDR2 as YNFKEQ. The V end lost 1 base, the J end lost 7 bases, and 10 bases lay between the germline ends. The CDR3 DNA reads TGTGCCAGCAGCCAAGGTCCAGTGGCTGAAAAACTGTTTTTT. This codes for CASSQGPVAEKLFF.

The chain combines TRBV23-1 with TRBJ2-7, with D possibly being TRBD2 (5 bases). TRBV23-1 is known as an ORF, though its function is uncertain. V gave up 2 bases and J gave up 3 bases, with 14 bases separating them. CDR3 length: 15 residues. The CDR3, as DNA: TGCGCCAGCAGTCAAGACTCAGGACTTGTCTACGAGCAGTACTTC. Translated, it gives CASSQDSGLVYEQYF.

The chain combines TRBV10-2 with TRBJ1-1, with D possibly matching TRBD1 (6 bases). From germline, CDR1 is WSHSY and CDR2 SAAADI. This CDR3 contains 15 residues. The ends were cut back, 6 bases at V and 3 bases at J, with 17 bases in the middle. CDR3 amino acids: CASRHLQGGYTEAFF. The CDR3 DNA is TGCGCCAGCAGGCACCTACAGGGCGGGTACACTGAAGCTTTCTTT.

This chain joins TRBV9 and TRBJ2-1, with TRBD2 matching 10 bases. The CDR3 runs to 15 residues. Looked up from germline, CDR1 is SGDLS and CDR2 is YYNGEE. The V gene end was trimmed by 0 bases and the J gene end by 8 bases; junction bases not matched to a gene: 5. The DNA for the CDR3 is TGTGCCAGCAGCGTAGTAAGCGGGGGGGCGGATGAGCAGTTCTTC. Translated, it gives CASSVVSGGADEQFF.

This rearrangement joins TRBV6-5 to TRBJ2-1; D is perhaps TRBD2 (5 bases). CDR3 length: 13 residues. V was pared by 2 bases and J by 6 bases, with 8 bases between. Per the germline V gene, CDR1 is MNHEY and CDR2 is SVGAGI. The DNA for the CDR3 is TGTGCCAGCAGTTACGAACGGGGCAATGAGCAGTTCTTC. Residues: CASSYERGNEQFF.

The chain recombines TRBV5-1 with TRBJ2-3; 7 positions match TRBD1. The CDR3 has 14 residues. Germline loops: CDR1 SGHRS, CDR2 YFSETQ. Unmatched junction bases numbered 5, after V lost 5 bases and J lost 2 bases. The CDR3 region has the DNA TGCGCCAGCAGAGGGACAGCTTCCACAGATACGCAGTATTTT. It translates to CASRGTASTDTQYF.

This chain links TRBV2 with TRBJ1-1; 7 bases fit TRBD1. Per germline, CDR1 SNHLY and CDR2 FYNNEI. The CDR3 has 13 residues. Trimming removed 6 bases from V and 2 bases from J; junction bases left unmatched: 3. DNA of the CDR3: TGTGCCAGCAGCGGGGACAGAAACACTGAAGCTTTCTTT. It is translated as CASSGDRNTEAFF.

This clone was counted once. V gene TRBV18 combines with J gene TRBJ2-3, with D maybe TRBD2 (6 bases). Trimming took 3 bases from V and 5 from J, leaving 12 bases between them. The V gene's germline CDR1 is KGHSH and CDR2 LQKENI. The CDR3 has 14 residues. The CDR3 region is CASSPLLGGDTQYF. The DNA of the CDR3 is TGTGCCAGCTCACCCCTCTTGGGGGGAGATACGCAGTATTTT.